The 28 T cell receptor beta chains listed next were all sequenced from one sample in a study of CD8+CD57+ T cells in acquired aplastic anemia. CDR3 and TCR beta VDJ profiling relied on a genomic DNA template. TCRdb ran MiXCR on the reads and lists one entry per CDR3 protein. This sample carries some 98,000 distinct CDR3 sequences, 55% to 70% of them seen once, and the ten largest clones take roughly two thirds. Patients picked for sequencing had shown CD8+CD57+ cell expansion detected by flow cytometry. The sample comprised sorted CD4+, CD8+, or CD8+CD57+ T cells (not recorded which) from PBMCs. These receptors originate from a human donor with aplastic anemia.

This chain links TRBV20-1 with TRBJ2-7, with TRBD2 identical over 7 bases. The CDR3 is made up of 14 amino acids. CDR1 and CDR2 from the germline V gene are DFQATT and SNEGSKA (reference sequence). V was clipped by 0 bases and J by 2 bases; unmatched bases: 4. The CDR3 loop is CSARDKRGPYEQYF. The CDR3 DNA reads as TGCAGTGCTAGAGATAAGCGGGGTCCCTACGAGCAGTACTTC.

V gene TRBV29-1 combines with J gene TRBJ2-7; D is perhaps TRBD1 (6 bases). Germline V gene lookup returns CDR1 SQVTM and CDR2 ANQGSEA. This CDR3 is 14 amino acids long. Trimming shortened V by 7 bases and J by 4 bases, and 20 bases separated the two germline ends. This chain's CDR3 is CSGNRVAEPYEQYF. The CDR3 nucleotides are TGCAGCGGCAACAGGGTGGCGGAACCTTACGAGCAGTACTTC.

This chain connects TRBV12-3 or TRBV12-4 to TRBJ2-5; maybe TRBD2 (5 bases). V lost 7 bases and J 5 bases, leaving 14 bases between the germline ends. This CDR3 comprises 13 residues. In DNA form, the CDR3 reads TGTGCCAGCACCTCTAACTCGGGGGAGACCCAGTACTTC. Its protein is CASTSNSGETQYF.

The rearrangement joins TRBV7-6 to TRBJ1-1; D possibly corresponds to TRBD1 (5 bases). This CDR3 has 13 amino acids. V was cut by 4 bases and J by 1 base, with 7 bases left in between. Germline loops: CDR1 SGHVS, CDR2 FNYEAQ. CDR3 nucleotides: TGTGCCAGCAGCTCTCAGGGGAACACTGAAGCTTTCTTT. This translates into CASSSQGNTEAFF.

This chain joins TRBV20-1 and TRBJ2-5; the match to TRBD1 covers 8 bases. Germline CDR1 and CDR2: DFQATT and SNEGSKA (reference sequence). J was trimmed by 3 bases and V by 3 bases; bases with no gene match: 6. The length of the CDR3 is 14 residues. CDR3 residues: CSASLTDREETQYF. In DNA, the CDR3 is TGCAGTGCTAGTTTAACGGACAGGGAAGAGACCCAGTACTTC.

This clonotype has just a few counts. The chain recombines TRBV20-1 with TRBJ2-7; D gene uncertain. The CDR3 runs to 13 residues. V was clipped by 1 base and J by 2 bases, with 9 bases between them. Germline V lookup: CDR1 DFQATT, CDR2 SNEGSKA (reference sequence). The CDR3: CSARVAAPYEQYF. The DNA for the CDR3 is TGCAGTGCTAGAGTCGCAGCTCCCTACGAGCAGTACTTC.

The chain employs TRBV24-1 and TRBJ2-7; a possible D gene is TRBD1 (6 bases). Germline values: CDR1 KGHDR, CDR2 SFDVKD. CDR3 length equals 15 residues. Trimming cost V 2 bases and J 2 bases, with 12 bases left between them. The CDR3 DNA reads TGTGCCACCAGTGATTCGTACAGGGTCCCCTACGAGCAGTACTTC. Amino acids: CATSDSYRVPYEQYF.

This clonotype was detected only a few times. J is TRBJ1-6 and V is TRBV7-2; no clear D gene. The CDR3 covers 12 residues. Germline assignment: CDR1 SGHTA and CDR2 FQGNSA. V was shortened by 4 bases and J by 8 bases, with 6 bases between the two germline ends. The CDR3 coding sequence is TGTGCCAGCAGCTGGCGGGATTCACCCCTCCACTTT. Its protein is CASSWRDSPLHF. The variable domain in full, with the rest retrieved from reference TRBV7-2 and TRBJ1-6, is GAGVSQSPSNKVTEKGKDVELRCDPISGHTALYWYRQSLGQGLEFLIYFQGNSAPDKSGLPSDRFSAERTGGSVSTLTIQRTQQEDSAVYLCASSWRDSPLHFGNGTRLTVT.

The rearrangement links TRBV15 to TRBJ2-7; 12 bases fit TRBD2. The CDR3 totals 17 residues. Germline V gives CDR1 LNHNV, CDR2 YYDKDF (reference sequence). Losses at the gene ends were 6 bases for V and 0 bases for J; bases not matched to a gene: 9. CDR3 protein: CATSFGLAGPTSYEQYF. CDR3 in DNA: TGTGCCACCAGTTTCGGACTAGCGGGGCCGACCTCCTACGAGCAGTACTTC.

This clonotype has just one count. V usage is TRBV7-2 and J usage is TRBJ2-1, with D tentatively TRBD2 (5 bases). In germline, CDR1 is SGHTA, CDR2 FQGNSA. The V end was cut by 4 bases, the J end by 7 bases, with 8 bases between. This CDR3 is 12 amino acids long. The DNA for the CDR3 is TGTGCCAGCAGCTCAACTAGTAATGAGCAGTTCTTC. Translation: CASSSTSNEQFF.

This clonotype was recorded only once. The rearrangement links TRBV10-3 to TRBJ1-2; D is unclear. This CDR3 has 12 amino acids. Between the trimmed V and J ends, which lost 4 bases and 7 bases, there was a span of 10 bases. Germline lookup yields CDR1 ENHRY and CDR2 SYGVKD. The CDR3 region is CAISASGFGYTF. DNA for the CDR3: TGTGCCATCAGTGCCTCAGGATTTGGCTACACCTTC.

Many counts were recorded for this clonotype. This chain links TRBV7-9 with TRBJ1-4; D remains unclear. This CDR3 has 13 amino acids. Trimming took 6 bases from V and 6 from J, leaving 11 bases between them. Germline-derived CDR1 and CDR2 are SEHNR and FQNEAQ (reference sequence). The CDR3 sequence is CASRWGEDEKLFF. In DNA, the CDR3 is TGTGCCAGCAGGTGGGGAGAAGATGAAAAACTGTTTTTT.

There are a few counts of this clonotype. This sequence joins TRBV20-1 and TRBJ2-3, with a weak D call TRBD1 (5 bases). CDR1 DFQATT and CDR2 SNEGSKA come from the germline V gene (reference sequence). V gave up 6 bases and J gave up 10 bases, with 11 bases separating them. The CDR3 is made up of 10 amino acids. The CDR3 DNA reads TGCAGTGCGGGGCCCTCGGCGCAGTATTTT. This codes for CSAGPSAQYF.

This chain joins TRBV4-1 and TRBJ2-5; tentative D call: TRBD1 (6 bases). CDR3 length equals 13 residues. Germline V gene data show CDR1 as MGHRA and CDR2 as YSYEKL. With 4 bases removed from V and 4 bases from J, the gap between germline ends came to 10 bases. The CDR3 coding sequence is TGCGCCAGCAGCCTACAGGGCCCAGAGACCCAGTACTTC. Its translation: CASSLQGPETQYF.

The DNA of the CDR3 is TGTGCCAGCAGCGGTACGCAGTATTTT. Protein sequence: CASSGTQYF. The genes are TRBV6-1 and TRBJ2-3; unclear D gene. CDR3 size: 9 residues. Germline CDR1 reads MNHNS; CDR2 reads SASEGT. Deletions cut 6 bases from V and 8 bases from J, with 3 bases between.

This clonotype was detected ten times or more. This chain joins TRBV19 and TRBJ2-5, with a possible D match to TRBD1 (6 bases). Germline CDR1 reads LNHDA; CDR2 reads SQIVND (reference sequence). V gave up 5 bases and J gave up 2 bases, with 12 bases separating them. The CDR3 contains 14 residues. CDR3 nucleotide sequence: TGTGCCAGTAGTGGCTGGGACACTCAAGAGACCCAGTACTTC. Translation gives CASSGWDTQETQYF.

This clonotype was found once. The J gene is TRBJ2-5, the V gene TRBV25-1; 8 bases match TRBD1. Unmatched junction bases numbered 6, after V lost 4 bases and J lost 5 bases. CDR3 length: 14 amino acids. Germline CDR1 MGHDK, CDR2 SYGVNS. Here the CDR3 DNA reads TGTGCCAGCAGTGGATTCAGGGGGCAGGAGACCCAGTACTTC. Translated, it gives CASSGFRGQETQYF.

This clonotype was seen many times. The chain is built from TRBV6-5 and TRBJ2-3; 9 nucleotides agree with TRBD1. The CDR3 is made up of 16 amino acids. Germline CDR1 reads MNHEY; CDR2 reads SVGAGI. V trimming: 4 bases; J trimming: 4 bases; junction bases outside the gene matches: 9. CDR3 DNA sequence: TGTGCCAGCAGTTTCACAGGGGGCTCGGGGCCAGATACGCAGTATTTT. Translated, it gives CASSFTGGSGPDTQYF.

This sequence joins TRBV12-3 or TRBV12-4 and TRBJ2-7, with 13 bases aligning to TRBD2. The CDR3 loop spans 16 amino acids. J was trimmed by 2 bases and V by 6 bases; bases with no gene match: 7. CDR3 bases: TGTGCCAGCAGACAAGGGACTAGCGGGGCGGCCTACGAGCAGTACTTC. Encoded protein: CASRQGTSGAAYEQYF.

For the CDR3, the DNA is TGCGCCAGCACTTCAAACCGGGACAGGGGGGGATATAGCAATCAGCCCCAGCATTTT. It yields the protein CASTSNRDRGGYSNQPQHF. The rearrangement uses TRBV10-1 and TRBJ1-5, with 11 positions matching TRBD1. The CDR3 is 19 residues long. V dropped 7 bases and J dropped 0; count of bases not matched to a gene: 14. Germline values: CDR1 WNHNN, CDR2 SYGVQD (reference sequence).

The V call is TRBV29-1, the J call TRBJ1-6; possible D gene TRBD1, 5 bases. CDR1 and CDR2 from the germline V gene are SQVTM and ANQGSEA. This CDR3 spans 13 amino acids. V was pared by 6 bases and J by 1 base, with 7 bases between. The CDR3 region has the DNA TGCAGCGTGGGGGGTTCCTATAATTCACCCCTCCACTTT. Amino acids: CSVGGSYNSPLHF.

Turning to this clonotype: An end of the junction differs from the germline gene, which may be a read error. CDR3 coding DNA: TGTGCCATCGGACGCGGGGGCACCTACGAGCGGTACTTC. Its protein is CAIGRGGTYERYF. The chain has TRBV10-3 and TRBJ2-7; possible D gene TRBD2, 7 bases. The CDR3 extends over 13 amino acids. Germline-derived CDR1 and CDR2 are ENHRY and SYGVKD.

This clonotype came up a few times. The chain links TRBV20-1 to TRBJ2-5; 8 nucleotides align to TRBD2. Germline CDR1 DFQATT, CDR2 SNEGSKA (reference sequence). The length of the CDR3 is 13 residues. Germline trimming cut 3 bases from V and 5 bases from J; bases unmatched to any gene: 5. The CDR3 DNA reads TGCAGTGCTAGGCTCGGGGGGGCCGAGACCCAGTACTTC. This sequence encodes CSARLGGAETQYF.

This CDR3 is CASSVGGTGNSPLHF. The CDR3, as DNA: TGTGCCAGCAGCGTTGGGGGGACAGGGAATTCACCCCTCCACTTT. The rearrangement links TRBV9 to TRBJ1-6, with 9 positions matching TRBD1. CDR1 is SGDLS and CDR2 is YYNGEE in the germline V gene. Trimming took 2 bases from V and 7 from J; bases not matched to a gene: 4. This CDR3 is 15 amino acids long.

The chain couples TRBV11-1 to TRBJ1-1; D ambiguous. V was clipped by 5 bases and J by 3 bases, with 13 bases between them. The germline CDR1 and CDR2 sequences are SGHAT and FQDESV (reference sequence). There are 14 residues in the CDR3. The CDR3 sequence: CASSPSGPYTEAFF. The CDR3 coding sequence is TGTGCCAGCAGCCCCTCAGGACCGTACACTGAAGCTTTCTTT.

This rearrangement joins TRBV20-1 to TRBJ1-5; TRBD1 might be the D (5 bases). In germline, CDR1 is DFQATT, CDR2 SNEGSKA (reference sequence). Between the trimmed V and J ends, which lost 0 bases and 1 base, there was a span of 10 bases. The CDR3 extends over 15 amino acids. In nucleotides, the CDR3 is TGCAGTGCTAGAGATTTGGGGGTGAGCAATCAGCCCCAGCATTTT. This codes for CSARDLGVSNQPQHF.

CDR3 bases: TGCAGCGTTGAGCCCGGGACTAGCGGGGGAAACAATGAGCAGTTCTTC. Translating gives CSVEPGTSGGNNEQFF. V is TRBV29-1 and J is TRBJ2-1, with 14 bases identical to TRBD2. The CDR3 runs to 16 residues. The junction had 6 bases not matched to a gene; V was cut back by 3 bases and J by 5 bases. CDR1 SQVTM and CDR2 ANQGSEA come from the germline V gene.

This clonotype has more than one count but fewer than ten. The chain combines TRBV2 with TRBJ1-1; unclear D gene. Germline V gives CDR1 SNHLY, CDR2 FYNNEI. The ends were cut back, 7 bases at V and 6 bases at J, with 15 bases in the middle. The CDR3 runs to 13 residues. The CDR3 coding sequence is TGTGCCAGCACAATGGCAGTGGACGCTGAAGCTTTCTTT. It is translated as CASTMAVDAEAFF.